This entry features one TCR beta chain sequence. The antigen is unknown. The data originate from a study of STAT3 mutations in large granular lymphocyte leukemia. Study-level findings and limits: Every T-LGLL patient had at least one immunodominant TCRbeta clonotype.

Each sample's TCRbeta library yielded on average roughly 41,000 productive templates. The repertoire was sequenced with immunoSEQ multiplex PCR; TCRdb's copy has only in-frame clones and lacks some. The repertoire holds under 10,000 clones, with 88% as singletons. Germline V gene lookup returns CDR1 SGHDT and CDR2 YYEEEE. This CDR3 has 14 amino acids. V dropped 4 bases and J dropped 7; count of bases not matched to a gene: 11. The TCR sequence derives from a man older than 75 with T-cell large granular lymphocyte leukemia. Some clones in this sample may be carry-over from other donors' samples. Source material: peripheral blood mononuclear cells. This chain links TRBV5-6 with TRBJ2-7, with 7 bases that match TRBD1. CDR3 amino acids: CASSPGQARGEQYF. In DNA, the CDR3 is TGTGCCAGCAGCCCAGGACAGGCAAGGGGGGAGCAGTACTTC.